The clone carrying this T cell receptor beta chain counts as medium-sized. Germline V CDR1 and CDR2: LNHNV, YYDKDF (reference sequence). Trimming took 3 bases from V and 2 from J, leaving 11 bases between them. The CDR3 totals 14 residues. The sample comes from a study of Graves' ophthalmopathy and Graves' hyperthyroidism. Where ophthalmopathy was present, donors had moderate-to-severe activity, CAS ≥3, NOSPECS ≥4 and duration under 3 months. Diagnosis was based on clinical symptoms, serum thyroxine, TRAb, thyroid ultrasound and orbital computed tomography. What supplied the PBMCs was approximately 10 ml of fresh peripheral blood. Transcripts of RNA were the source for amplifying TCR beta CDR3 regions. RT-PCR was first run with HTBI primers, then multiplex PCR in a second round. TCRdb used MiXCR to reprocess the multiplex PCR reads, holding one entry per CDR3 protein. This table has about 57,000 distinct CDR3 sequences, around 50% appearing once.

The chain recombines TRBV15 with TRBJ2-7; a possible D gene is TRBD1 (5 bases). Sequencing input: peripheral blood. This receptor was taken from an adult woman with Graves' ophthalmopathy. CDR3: CATSRLGVTYEQYF. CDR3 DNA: TGTGCCACCAGCAGGTTAGGGGTTACCTACGAGCAGTACTTC.